This T cell receptor (beta chain) was found in a study of blood T cell repertoires in COVID-19. Overall study: PBMCs, B-cell-depleted T cells, or T cells provided the cDNA or gDNA that made up the material.

Per the study methods: Quantification of nucleated cells was approximated via reference gene primer amplification. Measured with immunoSEQ multiplex PCR; TCRdb has only the in-frame clones, and not every one. That table gives V, J and clone size, and the DNA gave D and trimming. Here the sample spans almost 80,000 clones, 80% to 95% being singletons. Sequencing was done on a sample of peripheral blood. This clonotype was sampled from a woman of 80 years or more with acute or convalescent COVID-19.

In nucleotides, the CDR3 is TGTGCCAGCACCCCTGATTTGCGGGGGGGCTACGAGCAGTACTTC. Translating gives CASTPDLRGGYEQYF. The chain couples TRBV5-5 to TRBJ2-7; 9 bases align to TRBD2. With V trimmed by 6 bases and J by 3 bases, 10 bases remained unmatched. The germline CDR1 and CDR2 sequences are SGHKS and YYEKEE (reference sequence). The CDR3 spans 15 residues.